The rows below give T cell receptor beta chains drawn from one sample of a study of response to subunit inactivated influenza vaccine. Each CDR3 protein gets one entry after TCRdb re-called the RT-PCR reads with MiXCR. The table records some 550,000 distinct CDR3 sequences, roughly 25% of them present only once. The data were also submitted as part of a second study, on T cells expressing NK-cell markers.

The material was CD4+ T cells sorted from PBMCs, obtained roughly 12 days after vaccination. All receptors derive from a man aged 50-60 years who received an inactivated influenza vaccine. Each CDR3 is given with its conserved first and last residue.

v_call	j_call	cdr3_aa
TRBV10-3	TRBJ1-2	CAISDLPRVGYTF
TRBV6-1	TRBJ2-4	CASSRLAGARAIQYF
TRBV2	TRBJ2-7	CASSQTGLVDEQYF
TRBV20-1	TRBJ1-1	CSRGSNTEAFF
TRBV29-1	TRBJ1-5	CSVTDSNNQPQHF
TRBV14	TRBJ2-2	CASSLDRTTGELFF
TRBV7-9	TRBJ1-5	CASSPSNGNQPQHF
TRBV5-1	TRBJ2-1	CASSRTSGGSYNEQFF
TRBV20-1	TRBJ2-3	CSAPRGGADTQYF
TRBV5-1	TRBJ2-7	CASSNQGPYEQYF
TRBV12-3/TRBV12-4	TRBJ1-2	CASKKQGYGGYTF
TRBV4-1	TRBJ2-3	CASSHFGLAAQYF
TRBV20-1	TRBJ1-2	CSAGGVWAREDGYTF
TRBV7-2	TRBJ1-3	CASSLAHDTSSGNTIYF
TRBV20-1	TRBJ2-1	CSATGTSRKYNEQFF
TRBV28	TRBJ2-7	CASSQPYEQYF
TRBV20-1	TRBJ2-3	CSARDRGGSPDTQYF
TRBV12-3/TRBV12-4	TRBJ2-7	CASSMGQGRSSYEQYF
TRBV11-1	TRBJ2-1	CASSSRGGTSGRSYNEQFF
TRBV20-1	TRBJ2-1	CSARDGGGSSYNEQFF
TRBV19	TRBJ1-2	CASSIEDSFLYGYTF
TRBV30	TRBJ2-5	CAWRLRGASQYF
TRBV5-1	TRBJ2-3	CASSLGRTTDTQYF
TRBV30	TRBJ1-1	CAWSMSSEAFF
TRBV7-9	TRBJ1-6	CASSFPPVAFYNSPLHF
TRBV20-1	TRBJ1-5	CSARDPDIGFQPQHF
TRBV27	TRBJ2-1	CASSLSPAYGDEQFF
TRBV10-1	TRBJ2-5	CASSDIQGETQYF
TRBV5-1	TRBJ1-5	CASSPGQTNQPQHF
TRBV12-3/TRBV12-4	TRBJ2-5	CASSLVQGAQETQYF
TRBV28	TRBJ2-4	CASRAGDNIQYF
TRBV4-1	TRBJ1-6	CASSHVGRGRNSPLHF
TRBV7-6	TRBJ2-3	CASSPRLGVDTQYF
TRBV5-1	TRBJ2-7	CASSLGRSGGLYEQYF
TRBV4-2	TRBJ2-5	CASSQEGGETQYF
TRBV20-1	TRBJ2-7	CSASQGGYEQYF
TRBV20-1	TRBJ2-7	CSARAGTGNYEQYF
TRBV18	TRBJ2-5	CASSPVGLETQYF
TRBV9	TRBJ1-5	CASSPAGTSNQPQHF
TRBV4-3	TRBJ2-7	CASSQVGGAVYEQYF
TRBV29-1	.	CSVTDSQTQFF
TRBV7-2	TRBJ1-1	CASSPGQIYEAFF
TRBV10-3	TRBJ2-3	CAISVTGSSDTQYF
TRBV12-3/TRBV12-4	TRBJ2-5	CASSPQRRKETQYF
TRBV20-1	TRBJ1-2	CSAREGLGGRYYGYTF
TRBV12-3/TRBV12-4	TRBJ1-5	CASRGGNQPQHF
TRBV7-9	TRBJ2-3	CASSFGPGGAYDTQYF
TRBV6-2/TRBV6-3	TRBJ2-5	CASSYAGFGETQYF
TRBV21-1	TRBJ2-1	CASSKVPWTSGGAILSNEQFF
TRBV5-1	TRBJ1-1	CASSSTGLNTEAFF
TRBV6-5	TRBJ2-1	CASSYGPGGDGEQFF
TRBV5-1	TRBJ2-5	CASRQRTSGVNEGETQYF
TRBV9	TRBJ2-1	CASSPRQATYNEQFF